This T cell receptor (beta chain) was retrieved from a study of blood T cell repertoires in COVID-19. Overall study context: Some COVID-19 samples were acute and others convalescent; all came from the United States, Italy and Spain.

Clones were sequenced by immunoSEQ multiplex PCR, and TCRdb holds only the in-frame ones, with some missing. The sample gives 170,000 or so clones, about 87% of which show up once; roughly 2.5% is in the top ten. Sequenced: peripheral blood. This TCR derives from a man aged 40-49 years with active or convalescent COVID-19.

The CDR3 region has the DNA TGTGCCAGCAGCAAGCCGGGACAGGTGGCCGGGGAGCTGTTTTTT. Encoded protein: CASSKPGQVAGELFF. This chain uses TRBV11-1 with TRBJ2-2, with 8 bases matching TRBD1. Unmatched junction bases numbered 8, after V lost 5 bases and J lost 6 bases. CDR3 length equals 15 residues. CDR1 is SGHAT, CDR2 FQDESV, per germline (reference sequence).